Listed here is a single TCR beta chain. The CDR3 length is 12 residues. Germline lookup yields CDR1 SQVTM and CDR2 ANQGSEA. V lost 7 bases, J lost 6 bases, and 13 bases lay in between. During its preparation, the TCRbeta library received unique molecular identifiers. MiXCR, applied by TCRdb to the PCR reads, yields one record per CDR3 protein. The data show 90,000 to 95,000 distinct CDR3 sequences, with 12% seen just once and approximately 14% held by the top ten. These data belong to a study of T-cell reconstitution after alpha-beta-depleted transplantation in children. The sample consisted of PBMCs from the stem cell graft donor, taken from the stem cell graft. This chain connects TRBV29-1 to TRBJ1-5; D unresolved. This receptor was taken from a human donor who donated a stem cell graft to a child with inherited bone marrow failure. The CDR3 here is CSAGMWGQPQHF. The CDR3 DNA follows: TGCAGCGCCGGGATGTGGGGTCAGCCCCAGCATTTT.